This TCR beta chain originates from a study of OX40 agonist ivuxolimab in advanced cancers. Trimming took 6 bases from V and 7 from J; bases not matched to a gene: 10. CDR3 length equals 15 residues. Germline V lookup: CDR1 SQVTM, CDR2 ANQGSEA. TCRdb's copy holds only in-frame clones and misses some; the assay was immunoSEQ multiplex PCR. The table records 90,000 to 100,000 clones, roughly 90% of them present only once. The receptor comes from an adult with an advanced solid tumor such as melanoma, head and neck, liver or kidney cancer. The sample here was CD4+ or CD8+ T cells sorted from blood, taken in a trial of the OX40 agonist ivuxolimab. The chain is built from TRBV29-1 and TRBJ1-6, with 9 bases that match TRBD1. The CDR3 here is CSVASGTGLNSPLHF. CDR3 in DNA: TGCAGCGTCGCGTCCGGGACAGGGCTGAATTCACCCCTCCACTTT.